The present TCR beta chain was sequenced within a study of T cells expressing NK-cell markers (TCRdb year 2020). For the wider study: Three sorted T-cell subsets (CD3+CD56+NKG2C+, CD3+CD56+NKG2C- and CD3+CD56-NKG2C+) from about 8 donors had their TCR beta-chain repertoires profiled. Among the eight sequenced donors, seven were HCMV-seropositive and one was HCMV-seronegative. The study sequenced eight donors, all healthy volunteers chosen at random: three men and five women. Libraries were sequenced as 2 x 150 bp reads on Illumina HiSeq 2000/2500, MiSeq or NextSeq.

A commercial ELISA kit detecting HCMV-specific IgG in serum was used to determine HCMV serostatus. Peripheral blood mononuclear cells were isolated from blood by Ficoll density gradient centrifugation. Sequencing used an Illumina HiSeq 2000. The TCR beta cDNA libraries were made using 5'RACE template switching, a step that added both a universal primer site and unique molecular identifiers. Priming for cDNA synthesis came from the TCR beta constant segment, and two successive PCR amplification steps followed. The authors' analysis ran thus. MIGEC handled demultiplexing of the reads and grouping by UMI, while MiTCR was used to assemble and quantify clonotypes. To exclude erroneous sequences, any TCR cDNA sequence not supported by at least two reads was discarded. Downstream repertoire analysis used the tcR package, and clonotypes were matched across fractions by CDR3 nucleotide sequence plus V segment. VDJmatch was used to annotate antigen specificity against VDJdb, with one amino acid substitution allowed in CDR3. Reprocessed by TCRdb, the reads give a single entry per CDR3 protein sequence, without DNA. TCRdb, not the original authors, processed these V and J calls. The sample table on file contains some 340,000 distinct CDR3 sequences. Clones ranked in the top ten supply around 5.2% of the sample.

The study at large found these results: In a handful of donors, the dominant CD3+CD56+NKG2C+ clonotypes were among the top 10 CD8+ clonotypes and accounted for about 1.0-7.5% of CD8+ T cells. Whether the expanded NKG2C-expressing T cell clones were specific for HCMV antigens was left unclear. Those dominant clonotypes were again the most abundant among CD3+CD56-NKG2C+ cells in four donors, at about 25-60.1%.

Details on this clonotype: The specificity of this receptor is unknown.

CDR1 DFQATT and CDR2 SNEGSKA were looked up in the germline V gene (reference sequence). The CDR3 numbers 14 residues from cysteine through phenylalanine. The protein alone is recorded here. The source is a man aged 18 to 69 in good health. The sequence joins TRBV20-1 to TRBJ1-1; the TCRdb call, TRBD1, lacks DNA for checking. The sequenced sample was blood T cells: a sorted CD56 or NKG2C T cell subset, CD4+ or CD8+ T cells, or bulk PBMC T cells (not recorded which). The CDR3 region: CSARNRGLSTEAFF.